This TCR beta chain was retrieved from a study of T cells after posttransplantation cyclophosphamide. TCRdb's table, derived via immunoSEQ multiplex PCR, lists solely in-frame clones and lacks some. The data contain more than 20,000 clones, under 85% of them singletons. Trimming shortened V by 1 base and J by 7 bases, and 8 bases separated the two germline ends. CDR3 length: 14 amino acids. CDR1 is SEHNR, CDR2 FQNEAQ, per germline (reference sequence). This sequence joins TRBV7-9 and TRBJ1-6; the D is unclear. The receptor's source is a woman aged 55 to 70 in good health, CMV-negative, and a related stem cell transplant donor. Sequenced: memory CD4+ T cells sorted from PBMCs. In DNA form, the CDR3 reads TGTGCCAGCAGCTTAGGGTTGGGCAATTCACCCCTCCACTTT. Encoded protein: CASSLGLGNSPLHF. The full variable domain, in which reference TRBV7-9 and TRBJ1-6 provide the parts outside the CDR3, is DTGVSQNPRHKITKRGQNVTFRCDPISEHNRLYWYRQTLGQGPEFLTYFQNEAQLEKSRLLSDRFSAERPKGSFSTLEIQRTEQGDSAMYLCASSLGLGNSPLHFGNGTRLTVT.